The 19 T cell receptor beta chains listed next were all sequenced from one sample in a study of identical twins. TCRdb called the 5' RACE reads again in MiXCR, with one record for every CDR3 protein. This table holds about 720,000 distinct CDR3 sequences, around a sixth found once. A further study also used this sample, focusing on T cells expressing NK-cell markers.

The source material was PBMCs. Receptor source: a woman between 18 and 29 years old in good health.

This clonotype was seen more than once but under ten times. Written as DNA, the CDR3 is TGTGCCAGCAGTTATTATGGACAGGCCGGGTCACCCCTCCACTTT. Translated: CASSYYGQAGSPLHF. The J gene is TRBJ1-6, the V gene TRBV12-3 or TRBV12-4, with 7 bases that match TRBD1. The CDR3 runs 15 residues. After removal of 4 bases from V and 10 bases from J, the junction contained 10 bases not matched to a gene.

This clonotype has more than one count but fewer than ten. The chain employs TRBV9 and TRBJ2-7; TRBD2 matches at 11 bases. With 0 bases clipped from V and 2 bases from J, the junction kept 4 bases outside the gene matches. The length of the CDR3 is 16 residues. CDR1 SGDLS and CDR2 YYNGEE come from the germline V gene. CDR3 in DNA: TGTGCCAGCAGCGTAGCTACGACTAGCGGGGCCTACGAGCAGTACTTC. As protein: CASSVATTSGAYEQYF.

The V gene is TRBV3-1, the J gene TRBJ1-1; weak D call: TRBD1 (5 bases). The CDR3 extends over 17 amino acids. The germline V gene encodes CDR1 LGHDT and CDR2 YNNKEL (reference sequence). V was shortened by 0 bases and J by 0 bases, with 14 bases between the two germline ends. The CDR3 is CASSQDRTGYMNTEAFF. In DNA form, the CDR3 reads TGTGCCAGCAGCCAAGATCGCACAGGTTACATGAACACTGAAGCTTTCTTT.

This sequence joins TRBV2 and TRBJ1-4, with a weak D call TRBD1 (5 bases). In germline, CDR1 is SNHLY, CDR2 FYNNEI. The CDR3 has 14 amino acids. The V gene lost 7 bases and the J gene lost 0 bases, with 9 bases spanning the gap. DNA for the CDR3: TGTGCCAGCAAAGGGGAAGCAACTAATGAAAAACTGTTTTTT. Encoded protein: CASKGEATNEKLFF.

The chain employs TRBV6-2 or TRBV6-3 and TRBJ2-3; D gene uncertain. V was clipped by 4 bases and J by 0 bases, with 8 bases between them. There are 14 residues in the CDR3. The germline V gene encodes CDR1 MNHEY and CDR2 SVGEGT. The CDR3, as DNA: TGTGCCAGCAGTTCTAGATCTAGCACAGATACGCAGTATTTT. Translating it yields CASSSRSSTDTQYF.

The rearrangement links TRBV7-2 to TRBJ2-7; D is possibly TRBD2 (6 bases). The CDR3 extends over 17 amino acids. Trimming took off 5 bases at V and 7 bases at J, with 27 bases between the two ends. Germline CDR1 SGHTA, CDR2 FQGNSA. This CDR3 reads CASSPETGRGIPGEQYF. CDR3 nucleotides: TGTGCCAGCAGCCCCGAAACGGGTCGCGGGATTCCGGGGGAGCAGTACTTC.

This clonotype has only a few counts. Germline and junction disagree at one end, which may indicate a read error. The chain combines TRBV20-1 with TRBJ1-2; D might be TRBD1 (5 bases). This CDR3 contains 10 residues. The germline V gene encodes CDR1 DFQATT and CDR2 SNEGSKA (reference sequence). The CDR3 nucleotides read TGTTCCCCGGTGGGACGGGGCTACACCTTC. Protein: CSPVGRGYTF.

The V call is TRBV9, the J call TRBJ2-5; no definite D call. Deletions cut 0 bases from V and 0 bases from J, with 9 bases between. Germline V gene data show CDR1 as SGDLS and CDR2 as YYNGEE. There are 15 residues in the CDR3. The CDR3 nucleotides read TGTGCCAGCAGCGTAGATCCGGTGTACCAAGAGACCCAGTACTTC. Translation gives CASSVDPVYQETQYF.

This clonotype was seen a few times. This rearrangement joins TRBV6-5 to TRBJ2-1, with TRBD2 matching over 11 bases. J was trimmed by 8 bases and V by 0 bases; bases with no gene match: 6. Germline V gives CDR1 MNHEY, CDR2 SVGAGI. This CDR3 is 16 amino acids long. The CDR3 reads CASSYSGSGRVYEQFF. CDR3 DNA sequence: TGTGCCAGCAGTTACTCGGGTAGCGGGAGGGTTTATGAGCAGTTCTTC.

The J gene is TRBJ1-1, the V gene TRBV5-1, with 8 nucleotides matching TRBD1. Germline CDR1 is SGHRS and CDR2 is YFSETQ. This CDR3 comprises 13 residues. V gave up 2 bases and J gave up 7 bases; unmatched junction bases: 4. This CDR3 reads CASSFGTGYEAFF. In DNA, the CDR3 is TGCGCCAGCAGCTTCGGGACAGGTTATGAAGCTTTCTTT.

This clonotype was picked up a small number of times. CDR3 sequence: CAITANTGELFF. The CDR3 nucleotides read TGTGCCATCACAGCGAACACCGGGGAGCTGTTTTTT. The rearrangement joins TRBV10-3 to TRBJ2-2, with no clear D. The CDR3 loop spans 12 amino acids. The germline V gene encodes CDR1 ENHRY and CDR2 SYGVKD. With 7 bases removed from V and 0 bases from J, the gap between germline ends came to 3 bases.

CDR3: CASSSRRASGYNEQFF. The CDR3 DNA is TGTGCCAGCAGCTCGAGACGGGCTAGCGGATACAATGAGCAGTTCTTC. The gene calls are TRBV7-9 and TRBJ2-1; 7 nucleotides line up with TRBD2. Germline V CDR1 and CDR2: SEHNR, FQNEAQ (reference sequence). The CDR3 runs 16 residues. V gave up 4 bases and J gave up 4 bases; unmatched junction bases: 10. The entire variable domain, with the rest obtained from reference TRBV7-9 and TRBJ2-1, is as follows: DTGVSQNPRHKITKRGQNVTFRCDPISEHNRLYWYRQTLGQGPEFLTYFQNEAQLEKSRLLSDRFSAERPKGSFSTLEIQRTEQGDSAMYLCASSSRRASGYNEQFFGPGTRLTVL.

This clonotype was observed a few times. The chain joins TRBV4-2 to TRBJ1-6; 9 nucleotides match TRBD1. The V segment lost 1 base and the J segment 6 bases; nucleotides outside the gene matches: 4. Looked up from germline, CDR1 is LGHNA and CDR2 is YNFKEQ. The CDR3 runs to 16 residues. In nucleotides, the CDR3 is TGTGCCAGCAGCCAAGGGACAGGGGAACGTAATTCACCCCTCCACTTT. It encodes CASSQGTGERNSPLHF.

V usage is TRBV4-2 and J usage is TRBJ1-3, with TRBD1 identical over 9 bases. This CDR3 has 17 amino acids. Per germline, CDR1 LGHNA and CDR2 YNFKEQ. Trimming removed 4 bases from V and 4 bases from J; junction bases left unmatched: 11. The CDR3 DNA reads as TGTGCCAGCAGCCCGATGTGGGGGGACAGGGCAGGAAACACCATATATTTT. It codes for CASSPMWGDRAGNTIYF.

This clonotype was counted only a few times. The J gene is TRBJ2-3, the V gene TRBV2; 9 bases line up with TRBD2. Germline CDR1 is SNHLY and CDR2 is FYNNEI. The CDR3 has 17 amino acids. V was pared by 2 bases and J by 3 bases, with 9 bases of the junction left unmatched. CDR3 amino acids: CASSEWASGTGTDTQYF. The CDR3, as DNA: TGTGCCAGCAGTGAATGGGCTAGCGGGACCGGGACAGATACGCAGTATTTT. The entire variable domain, with the rest obtained from reference TRBV2 and TRBJ2-3, is as follows: EPEVTQTPSHQVTQMGQEVILRCVPISNHLYFYWYRQILGQKVEFLVSFYNNEISEKSEIFDDQFSVERPDGSNFTLKIRSTKLEDSAMYFCASSEWASGTGTDTQYFGPGTRLTVL.

This clonotype turned up a few times. This chain connects TRBV5-1 to TRBJ1-1; D unclear. Trimming took 5 bases from V and 1 from J, leaving 6 bases between them. The CDR3 covers 12 residues. The germline V gene has CDR1 SGHRS and CDR2 YFSETQ. CDR3 sequence: CASRAANTEAFF. The CDR3 bases are TGCGCCAGCAGGGCCGCGAACACTGAAGCTTTCTTT.

This clonotype was seen only a few times. This chain uses TRBV20-1 with TRBJ2-7; possibly TRBD2 for D (5 bases). Trimming pared 2 bases from V and 3 bases from J, leaving 11 bases between. CDR3 length: 13 residues. Germline V lookup: CDR1 DFQATT, CDR2 SNEGSKA (reference sequence). The CDR3 region is CSARLASRYEQYF. As DNA, the CDR3 is TGCAGTGCTAGACTCGCTAGCCGCTACGAGCAGTACTTC.

This CDR3 reads CASRAAGTSTGTGELFF. The DNA for the CDR3 is TGCGCCAGCAGGGCCGCCGGGACCTCAACAGGCACCGGGGAGCTGTTTTTT. The chain carries TRBV5-1 and TRBJ2-2; possibly TRBD1 or TRBD2 for D (5 bases each). The CDR3 is 17 amino acids. V was pared by 5 bases and J by 4 bases, with 21 bases between. The germline gives CDR1 SGHRS, CDR2 YFSETQ. Complete variable domain (other parts from reference TRBV5-1 and TRBJ2-2): KAGVTQTPRYLIKTRGQQVTLSCSPISGHRSVSWYQQTPGQGLQFLFEYFSETQRNKGNFPGRFSGRQFSNSRSEMNVSTLELGDSALYLCASRAAGTSTGTGELFFGEGSRLTVL.

This clonotype appeared a few times. The V gene is TRBV10-3, the J gene TRBJ2-1; D unclear. Germline lookup yields CDR1 ENHRY and CDR2 SYGVKD. The CDR3 has 12 residues. Trimming took 6 bases from V and 5 from J, leaving 8 bases between them. CDR3 protein: CAISLSNNEQFF. As DNA, the CDR3 is TGTGCCATCAGCTTATCAAACAATGAGCAGTTCTTC.